This TCR beta chain was captured by sequencing in a study of blood T cell repertoires in COVID-19. The wider study: Collection of acute and convalescent COVID-19 samples took place in the United States, Italy and Spain.

The CDR3 length is 14 residues. Germline values: CDR1 SGHNT, CDR2 YYREEE (reference sequence). Trimming pared 5 bases from V and 6 bases from J, leaving 15 bases between. In the original analysis: Researchers report that nucleated cell counts were estimated from reference gene primer amplification. The protocol was immunoSEQ multiplex PCR, while the TCRdb copy is restricted to in-frame clones and leaves out a portion. Clonal size and the V and J genes are those of that table, whereas D and trimming came from the DNA. The repertoire holds approximately 260,000 clones, with roughly 84% as singletons. The source material was peripheral blood. This chain links TRBV5-4 with TRBJ2-1; D gene unclear. This receptor was taken from a woman aged 40 to 55 who had recovered from COVID-19. The CDR3 loop reads CASRGDSRGNEQFF. Here the CDR3 DNA reads TGTGCCAGCAGAGGAGATTCGCGTGGCAATGAGCAGTTCTTC.